A single sample is the source of the 11 T cell receptor beta chains below, sequenced in a study of blood T cell repertoires in COVID-19. The method was immunoSEQ multiplex PCR; TCRdb's version includes in-frame clones alone and lacks a portion of them. The table lists fewer than 300,000 clones, roughly nine tenths of them singletons, with 2.2% in the top ten. Material for sequencing was peripheral blood. Receptors were obtained from a woman aged 25 to 39 with COVID-19, enrolled during active disease.

J is TRBJ1-6 and V is TRBV2; 9 bases line up with TRBD1. Trimming cost V 8 bases and J 7 bases; bases outside gene matches: 0. The V gene's germline CDR1 is SNHLY and CDR2 FYNNEI. The CDR3 spans 12 residues. In DNA, the CDR3 is TGTGCCAGCGGGACAGGGAATTCACCCCTCCACTTT. Encoded protein: CASGTGNSPLHF. Looking up the rest from reference TRBV2 and TRBJ1-6 gives the full variable domain: EPEVTQTPSHQVTQMGQEVILRCVPISNHLYFYWYRQILGQKVEFLVSFYNNEISEKSEIFDDQFSVERPDGSNFTLKIRSTKLEDSAMYFCASGTGNSPLHFGNGTRLTVT.

This chain links TRBV24-1 with TRBJ1-1, with 8 bases matching TRBD1. This CDR3 is built from 16 residues. Germline lookup yields CDR1 KGHDR and CDR2 SFDVKD. The V and J ends lost 2 bases and 7 bases, in that order; junction bases with no gene match: 11. The DNA for the CDR3 is TGTGCCACCAGTGATTCACCCCGAACAGGGGGACTTGAAGCTTTCTTT. Translated: CATSDSPRTGGLEAFF.

The J gene is TRBJ2-7, the V gene TRBV19, with 8 bases that match TRBD1. The CDR3 sequence is 15 residues long. V dropped 3 bases and J dropped 3; count of bases not matched to a gene: 7. The germline V gene encodes CDR1 LNHDA and CDR2 SQIVND (reference sequence). The CDR3 sequence is CASSIEGTGNYEQYF. In DNA form, the CDR3 reads TGTGCCAGTAGTATCGAGGGGACAGGCAACTACGAGCAGTACTTC.

The rearrangement links TRBV28 to TRBJ1-2; 8 positions agree with TRBD1. Germline V gene data show CDR1 as MDHEN and CDR2 as SYDVKM. V shed 5 bases and J 4 bases; nucleotides not matched to a gene: 9. The CDR3 runs to 15 residues. The CDR3, as DNA: TGTGCCAGCAGTGTCGGGACAGGTCGGGGCTATGGCTACACCTTC. Its translation: CASSVGTGRGYGYTF.

The rearrangement joins TRBV6-1 to TRBJ2-3; 10 bases align to TRBD2. There are 16 residues in the CDR3. Germline V gene lookup returns CDR1 MNHNS and CDR2 SASEGT. V was clipped by 0 bases and J by 2 bases; unmatched bases: 2. DNA of the CDR3: TGTGCCAGCAGTGAAGCTGGACTAGCGGTCACAGATACGCAGTATTTT. It specifies CASSEAGLAVTDTQYF.

V and J are TRBV19 and TRBJ1-1, with 12 bases lining up with TRBD1. V lost 9 bases, J lost 4 bases, and 9 bases stayed unmatched. The CDR3 totals 15 residues. Germline loops: CDR1 LNHDA, CDR2 SQIVND (reference sequence). CDR3 residues: CASGRDRGPITEAFF. CDR3 sequence (DNA): TGTGCCAGCGGGAGGGACAGGGGGCCTATCACTGAAGCTTTCTTT.

The V and J genes are TRBV19 and TRBJ1-4; 7 bases line up with TRBD1. Germline lookup yields CDR1 LNHDA and CDR2 SQIVND (reference sequence). The V gene end was trimmed by 8 bases and the J gene end by 6 bases; junction bases not matched to a gene: 6. The CDR3 sequence is 13 residues long. CDR3 in amino acids: CASGQGGYEKLFF. The CDR3 DNA sequence: TGTGCCAGTGGTCAGGGGGGCTATGAAAAACTGTTTTTT.

The CDR3 protein is CASSLEREQPQHF. The CDR3 DNA sequence: TGTGCCAGCAGCCTCGAAAGGGAGCAGCCCCAGCATTTT. V and J are TRBV11-2 and TRBJ1-5; D ambiguous. V was pared by 5 bases and J by 7 bases, with 12 bases between. Germline V gives CDR1 SGHAT, CDR2 FQNNGV. CDR3 size: 13 residues. Looking up the rest from reference TRBV11-2 and TRBJ1-5 gives the full variable domain: EAGVAQSPRYKIIEKRQSVAFWCNPISGHATLYWYQQILGQGPKLLIQFQNNGVVDDSQLPKDRFSAERLKGVDSTLKIQPAKLEDSAVYLCASSLEREQPQHFGDGTRLSIL.

This clone was counted a single time. The chain links TRBV6-1 to TRBJ1-4, with 9 bases fitting TRBD1. CDR3 length: 14 amino acids. Germline V lookup: CDR1 MNHNS, CDR2 SASEGT. V shed 1 base and J 7 bases; nucleotides not matched to a gene: 1. The CDR3, as DNA: TGTGCCAGCAGTGAAGGGGACAGGGTTGAAAAACTGTTTTTT. Its translation: CASSEGDRVEKLFF.

The chain is built from TRBV10-2 and TRBJ2-1, with D possibly TRBD2 on 6 matching bases. CDR1 is WSHSY and CDR2 is SAAADI in the germline V gene. The CDR3 totals 16 residues. V dropped 2 bases and J dropped 2 bases, with 13 bases sitting between them. CDR3 sequence: CASSEASAPPYNEQFF. CDR3 DNA: TGCGCCAGCAGTGAGGCTAGCGCACCCCCCTACAATGAGCAGTTCTTC.

V usage is TRBV2 and J usage is TRBJ2-3, with 8 bases that match TRBD1. Germline values: CDR1 SNHLY, CDR2 FYNNEI. V lost 2 bases, J lost 3 bases, and 25 bases stayed unmatched. The CDR3 runs 22 residues. The chain's CDR3 is CASSEWDRMILSIKHNTDTQYF. The CDR3 region has the DNA TGTGCCAGCAGTGAATGGGACAGGATGATTTTATCAATAAAGCACAATACAGATACGCAGTATTTT.